The text below deals with one T cell receptor (beta chain). What it binds is unknown. This specimen belongs to a study of cytomegalovirus exposure and HLA in healthy donors. Study results and limitations: Rarity marked most TCR sequences, yet some public TCRs occurred in many donors. In vitro work confirmed that a few CMV-associated chains recognize CMV antigens.

TCRdb's table, derived via immunoSEQ multiplex PCR, lists solely in-frame clones and lacks some. The data show roughly 300,000 clones, about nine tenths seen once. The CDR3 loop spans 16 amino acids. V lost 4 bases to trimming and J lost 8 bases; unmatched junction nucleotides: 9. The germline gives CDR1 SEHNR, CDR2 FQNEAQ (reference sequence). Material for sequencing was PBMCs. The genes are TRBV7-9 and TRBJ2-1, with 12 positions matching TRBD1. The TCR was taken from a woman between 18 and 29 years old in good health and CMV-seronegative. The CDR3 sequence: CASSSGTGGVIDEQFF. The CDR3 region has the DNA TGTGCCAGCAGCTCAGGGACAGGGGGCGTTATCGATGAGCAGTTCTTC.